Listed below are T cell receptor beta chains from one sample, sequenced in a study of CD8 T cells in ankylosing spondylitis. TCRdb re-called the 5' RACE reads with MiXCR, one entry per CDR3 protein. The sample consists of about 250,000 distinct CDR3 sequences, about 10% of them appearing once. Sample: blood, either unsorted or a sorted T cell fraction (not recorded which). These receptors were taken from a male donor with ankylosing spondylitis or in good health (not recorded which). CDR3s include the opening cysteine and the closing phenylalanine or tryptophan.

TRBJ2-3	17	TRBV27	CASSQPTGDRAQDTQYF
TRBJ1-5	15	TRBV10-3	CAISGGGDRYQPQHF
TRBJ2-5	13	TRBV27	CASSRVLGETQYF
TRBJ1-4	13	TRBV6-6	CASSYSRYEKLFF
TRBJ2-7	15	TRBV5-1	CASSYSPGLSYEQYF
TRBJ2-7	14	TRBV4-2	CASSQGIITYEQYF
TRBJ2-3	15	TRBV7-9	CASSRLAGEKDTQYF
TRBJ2-6	16	TRBV7-8	CASSPYDRSGANVLTF
TRBJ2-7	17	TRBV2	CASSVSAGRDAHYEQYF
TRBJ2-3	13	TRBV5-1	CASSQSNTDTQYF
TRBJ2-1	17	TRBV10-3	CAISEPKGLAGGDEQFF
TRBJ2-2	13	TRBV29-1	CSVDGDRAGELFF
TRBJ1-6	14	TRBV6-6	CASSYVVRSSPLHF
TRBJ2-4	17	TRBV3-1	CASSQDGLAGEKNIQYF
TRBJ1-1	16	TRBV3-1	CASSHLRTSPGRNAFF
TRBJ1-4	14	TRBV5-1	CASSLMETKEKLFF
TRBJ2-1	14	TRBV12-3/TRBV12-4	CASSRLAGVSEQFF
TRBJ2-3	11	TRBV20-1	CSAEQADTQYF
TRBJ2-3	15	TRBV5-1	CASSFMARSTDTQYF
TRBJ2-1	14	TRBV5-5	CASSLWGLGNEQFF
TRBJ2-1	16	TRBV21-1	CASSKGGLAFYNEQFF
TRBJ2-3	16	TRBV10-1	CAGSDPRGGGTDTQYF
TRBJ1-5	15	TRBV18	CASSPPGSSNQPQHF
TRBJ2-1	17	TRBV5-1	CASSLVLAGGSYNEQFF
TRBJ1-1	15	TRBV6-2/TRBV6-3	CASSYSGAGSTEAFF
TRBJ2-1	15	TRBV20-1	CSAQWPRSSYNEQFF
TRBJ2-2	17	TRBV4-2	CASSQTGMTENTGELFF
TRBJ2-7	16	TRBV4-1	CASSQVGPGESYEQYF
TRBJ1-1	14	TRBV6-1	CASRSTGGNTEAFF
TRBJ2-7	15	TRBV5-1	CASSRQGSSAYEQYF
TRBJ1-2	14	TRBV6-1	CASLNQGAGYGYTF
TRBJ1-1	14	TRBV18	CASSPEAVYTEAFF
TRBJ2-2	12	TRBV7-2	CASRLPGGELFF
TRBJ1-1	11	TRBV20-1	CSARDHPEAFF
TRBJ2-2	17	TRBV7-9	CASSLALWQTNTGELFF
TRBJ2-3	15	TRBV6-1	CASSTGLTSTDTQYF
TRBJ2-2	15	TRBV7-2	CASSPDGTNTGELFF
TRBJ2-5	15	TRBV27	CASSFRRTYQETQYF
TRBJ2-7	15	TRBV20-1	CSASQPLAGSYEQYF
TRBJ2-7	13	TRBV30	CAWSVRMGNEQYF
TRBJ2-2	13	TRBV29-1	CSVGETSTGELFF
TRBJ1-3	15	TRBV10-3	CAIRGDRAPGNTIYF
TRBJ2-5	15	TRBV12-3/TRBV12-4	CASRLSTGSRKTQYF
TRBJ2-5	17	TRBV11-2	CASSSSGTSVPRGTQYF
TRBJ1-2	17	TRBV7-9	CASSLAGSTHPNYGYTF
TRBJ2-1	13	TRBV30	CAWSLLASYEQFF